The 21 T cell receptor beta chains reported below all come from one sample, sequenced in a study of T cells in Graves' hyperthyroidism and ophthalmopathy. Using RNA transcripts as the source, TCR beta CDR3 regions were amplified. A set of HTBI primers served as the primers for a first-round RT-PCR of the TCR CDR3. Via MiXCR, TCRdb re-called the multiplex PCR reads, giving one row per CDR3 protein. The sample records 450,000 to 700,000 distinct CDR3 sequences, about 45% being singletons. The source material was peripheral blood or thyroid tissue (not recorded which). The source is a woman between 18 and 29 years old with Graves' hyperthyroidism.

This clonotype was recorded at least ten times. The rearrangement joins TRBV4-3 to TRBJ2-6; TRBD2 matches at 7 bases. This CDR3 region has 16 residues. Germline lookup yields CDR1 LGHNA and CDR2 YSLEER. V shed 1 base, J shed 4 bases, and the junction held 4 bases outside the gene matches. This chain's CDR3 is CASSQASGSGANVLTF. CDR3 sequence (DNA): TGCGCCAGCAGCCAAGCTAGCGGCAGCGGGGCCAACGTCCTGACTTTC.

This clonotype was found many times. This chain uses TRBV2 with TRBJ2-2; D uncertain. V lost 7 bases and J 1 base, leaving 16 bases between the germline ends. The germline gives CDR1 SNHLY, CDR2 FYNNEI. The CDR3 covers 16 residues. CDR3 bases: TGTGCCAGCACCCCCCCGAGGTCGGGGAACACCGGGGAGCTGTTTTTT. It translates to CASTPPRSGNTGELFF.

In this sample, this clonotype turned up many times. The J gene is TRBJ2-7, the V gene TRBV9; D unresolved. Germline values: CDR1 SGDLS, CDR2 YYNGEE. The CDR3 contains 13 residues. V was shortened by 0 bases and J by 1 base, with 5 bases between the two germline ends. The CDR3 region has the DNA TGTGCCAGCAGCGTAGGGCTATCCTACGAGCAGTACTTC. Translation: CASSVGLSYEQYF.

The chain joins TRBV29-1 to TRBJ1-2, with D possibly being TRBD1 (5 bases). The CDR3 runs to 14 residues. Germline CDR1 is SQVTM and CDR2 is ANQGSEA. V lost 6 bases and J 0 bases, leaving 14 bases between the germline ends. CDR3 in DNA: TGCAGCGTGGCCACGGGGGGACCTAACTATGGCTACACCTTC. Protein sequence: CSVATGGPNYGYTF.

The genes are TRBV25-1 and TRBJ2-7; TRBD2 aligns across 13 bases. The CDR3 has 15 amino acids. Per the germline V gene, CDR1 is MGHDK and CDR2 is SYGVNS. CDR3 amino acids: CAQTSGRYGRYEQYF. The CDR3 nucleotides read TGTGCTCAGACTAGCGGGAGGTACGGGCGCTACGAGCAGTACTTC.

This clonotype occurred a few times. The chain couples TRBV28 to TRBJ2-7; D perhaps matches TRBD1 (6 bases). Germline-derived CDR1 and CDR2 are MDHEN and SYDVKM. Trimming removed 2 bases at V and 5 bases at J, with 19 bases between. This CDR3 is 16 amino acids long. The CDR3 DNA sequence: TGTGCCAGCAGTTTAGCCCAGGGGCGGCGGTTGAACGAGCAGTACTTC. Translating it yields CASSLAQGRRLNEQYF. Variable domain in full (rest from reference TRBV28 and TRBJ2-7): DVKVTQSSRYLVKRTGEKVFLECVQDMDHENMFWYRQDPGLGLRLIYFSYDVKMKEKGDIPEGYSVSREKKERFSLILESASTNQTSMYLCASSLAQGRRLNEQYFGPGTRLTVT.

This chain uses TRBV24-1 with TRBJ2-1; D is perhaps TRBD2 (6 bases). Trimming removed 2 bases from V and 6 bases from J, with 13 bases in between. This CDR3 spans 15 amino acids. CDR1 is KGHDR, CDR2 SFDVKD, per germline. The CDR3 spells CATSDSPGVANEQFF. The CDR3 region has the DNA TGTGCCACCAGTGATTCACCGGGAGTGGCCAATGAGCAGTTCTTC.

This clonotype was seen only once. The chain recombines TRBV29-1 with TRBJ1-5; TRBD1 aligns across 12 bases. Germline V CDR1 and CDR2: SQVTM, ANQGSEA. The CDR3 consists of 14 residues. After removal of 6 bases from V and 6 bases from J, the junction contained 6 bases not matched to a gene. CDR3 loop: CSVAGTGGIQPQHF. CDR3 in DNA: TGCAGCGTGGCCGGGACAGGGGGCATTCAGCCCCAGCATTTT.

The chain couples TRBV4-3 to TRBJ1-1, with a tentative D call TRBD1 (6 bases). The V end was cut by 4 bases, the J end by 6 bases, with 18 bases between. The CDR3 consists of 15 residues. Germline CDR1 reads LGHNA; CDR2 reads YSLEER. The CDR3 sequence: CASSPRRGAVSEAFF. The CDR3 DNA reads as TGCGCCAGCAGCCCCCGACGGGGGGCTGTTTCTGAAGCTTTCTTT.

The chain is built from TRBV29-1 and TRBJ1-5; no clear D. V shed 8 bases and J shed 7 bases, with 12 bases lying between them. CDR1 is SQVTM, CDR2 ANQGSEA, per germline. There are 11 residues in the CDR3. CDR3 in DNA: TGCAGCTTGTTCTCGGGGCAGCCCCAGCATTTT. Amino acids: CSLFSGQPQHF.

This clonotype was seen only a few times. The chain couples TRBV7-3 to TRBJ2-7, with TRBD2 matching over 13 bases. CDR1 and CDR2 (germline): SGHTA, FQGTGA. The J segment lost 7 bases and the V segment lost 4 bases, leaving 7 bases of the junction unmatched. The CDR3 has 15 amino acids. For the CDR3, the DNA is TGTGCCAGCAGCTCACTAGCGGGAGGGGACAATGAGCAGTACTTC. Its translation is CASSSLAGGDNEQYF.

There are many counts of this clonotype. The gene calls are TRBV6-1 and TRBJ1-5; D gene uncertain. The V gene's germline CDR1 is MNHNS and CDR2 SASEGT. The CDR3 contains 14 residues. With 0 bases removed from V and 4 bases from J, the gap between germline ends came to 7 bases. CDR3: CASSEATRNQPQHF. Written as DNA, the CDR3 is TGTGCCAGCAGTGAAGCAACGAGGAATCAGCCCCAGCATTTT.

The V and J genes are TRBV2 and TRBJ2-1; TRBD2 matches 8 bases. The CDR3 is 18 residues long. CDR1 is SNHLY and CDR2 is FYNNEI in the germline V gene. J was trimmed by 2 bases and V by 2 bases; bases with no gene match: 11. Here the CDR3 DNA reads TGTGCCAGCAGTGAATGCGGGCTAGCGGGCAGCGCCTACAATGAGCAGTTCTTC. Its protein product is CASSECGLAGSAYNEQFF.

In this sample, this clonotype turned up a few times. The genes are TRBV12-3 or TRBV12-4 and TRBJ2-1; 8 positions match TRBD2. The CDR3 consists of 12 residues. V dropped 5 bases and J dropped 8; count of bases not matched to a gene: 2. The CDR3 nucleotides are TGTGCCAGCAGTCGGACTAGCCATGAGCAGTTCTTC. Its translation: CASSRTSHEQFF.

This clonotype has only a few counts. The V and J genes are TRBV24-1 and TRBJ2-3; D possibly corresponds to TRBD2 (6 bases). Germline loops: CDR1 KGHDR, CDR2 SFDVKD. The V end lost 5 bases, the J end lost 4 bases, and 15 bases lay between the germline ends. The CDR3 has 15 residues. The CDR3 DNA reads TGTGCCACCAGTGTGACGGGAGTGAAGGCAGATACGCAGTATTTT. Translated, it gives CATSVTGVKADTQYF.

This clonotype was recorded many times. The V and J genes are TRBV2 and TRBJ1-6, with 7 bases that match TRBD1. The germline CDR1 and CDR2 sequences are SNHLY and FYNNEI. This CDR3 is built from 15 residues. Trimming cost V 6 bases and J 7 bases; bases outside gene matches: 9. The CDR3 here is CASRRQGEGNSPLHF. As DNA, the CDR3 is TGTGCCAGCAGGAGACAGGGTGAAGGGAATTCACCCCTCCACTTT.

This clonotype came up many times. The CDR3 region is CSARNQLAGGQETQYF. Here the CDR3 DNA reads TGCAGTGCTAGAAACCAACTGGCGGGAGGCCAAGAGACCCAGTACTTC. V usage is TRBV20-1 and J usage is TRBJ2-5; 8 bases line up with TRBD2. The CDR3 contains 16 residues. V dropped 2 bases and J dropped 1; count of bases not matched to a gene: 9. The germline gives CDR1 DFQATT, CDR2 SNEGSKA (reference sequence).

The V gene is TRBV2, the J gene TRBJ2-3, with 7 bases fitting TRBD1. The ends lost 8 bases at V and 2 bases at J; junction bases unmatched: 19. CDR3 length equals 18 residues. Germline values: CDR1 SNHLY, CDR2 FYNNEI. CDR3 loop: CASAGPTGTTFNTDTQYF. The CDR3 DNA reads TGTGCCAGCGCCGGTCCGACAGGGACCACATTTAACACAGATACGCAGTATTTT.

Of note for this clonotype: A junction end diverges from the germline sequence, so it may reflect a read error. This sequence joins TRBV7-6 and TRBJ2-5, with D perhaps matching TRBD1 or TRBD2 (5 bases each). This CDR3 contains 13 residues. Germline CDR1 SGHVS, CDR2 FNYEAQ. CDR3 bases: TGTGCCGGCAGCTCGACAGCGGCGGGCAAGCAGTACTTC. Translated, it gives CAGSSTAAGKQYF.

The rearrangement joins TRBV2 to TRBJ1-6, with D unresolved. Germline lookup yields CDR1 SNHLY and CDR2 FYNNEI. The CDR3 runs to 15 residues. The V gene lost 7 bases and the J gene lost 3 bases, with 13 bases spanning the gap. CDR3 nucleotides: TGTGCCAGCACCGACCGAGCAGGCTATAATTCACCCCTCCACTTT. Residues: CASTDRAGYNSPLHF.

This clonotype turned up a few times. This chain connects TRBV27 to TRBJ1-2; a possible D gene is TRBD1 (5 bases). Germline loops: CDR1 MNHEY, CDR2 SMNVEV (reference sequence). This CDR3 comprises 14 residues. V dropped 4 bases and J dropped 4 bases, with 13 bases sitting between them. CDR3 protein: CASSSDGGVYGYTF. DNA for the CDR3: TGTGCCAGCAGTTCAGACGGAGGGGTCTATGGCTACACCTTC.